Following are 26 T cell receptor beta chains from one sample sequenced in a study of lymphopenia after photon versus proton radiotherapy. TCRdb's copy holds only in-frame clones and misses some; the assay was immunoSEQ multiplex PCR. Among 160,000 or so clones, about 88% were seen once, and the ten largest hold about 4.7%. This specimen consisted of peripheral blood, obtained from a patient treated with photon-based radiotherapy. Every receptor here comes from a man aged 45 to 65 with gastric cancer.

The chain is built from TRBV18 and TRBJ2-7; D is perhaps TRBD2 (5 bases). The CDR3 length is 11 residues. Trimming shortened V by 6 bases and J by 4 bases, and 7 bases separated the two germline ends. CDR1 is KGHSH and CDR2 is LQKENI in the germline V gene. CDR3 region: CASSSGYEQYF. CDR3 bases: TGTGCCAGCTCCTCGGGGTACGAGCAGTACTTC.

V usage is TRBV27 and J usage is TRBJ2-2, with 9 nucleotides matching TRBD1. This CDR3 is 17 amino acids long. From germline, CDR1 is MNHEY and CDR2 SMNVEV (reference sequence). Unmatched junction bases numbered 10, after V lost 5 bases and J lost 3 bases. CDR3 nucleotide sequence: TGTGCCAGCAGTGACCGACAGGGGGGGGTACACACCGGGGAGCTGTTTTTT. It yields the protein CASSDRQGGVHTGELFF.

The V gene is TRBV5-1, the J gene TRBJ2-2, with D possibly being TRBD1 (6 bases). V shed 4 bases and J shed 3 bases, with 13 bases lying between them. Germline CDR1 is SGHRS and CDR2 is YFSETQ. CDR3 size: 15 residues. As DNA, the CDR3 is TGCGCCAGCAGCGGGACAAAGCGATACACCGGGGAGCTGTTTTTT. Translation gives CASSGTKRYTGELFF.

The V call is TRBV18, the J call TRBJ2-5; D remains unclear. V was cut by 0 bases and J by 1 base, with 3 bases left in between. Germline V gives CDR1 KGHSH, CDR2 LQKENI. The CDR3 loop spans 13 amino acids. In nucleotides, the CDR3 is TGTGCCAGCTCACCACCAACCCAAGAGACCCAGTACTTC. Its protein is CASSPPTQETQYF.

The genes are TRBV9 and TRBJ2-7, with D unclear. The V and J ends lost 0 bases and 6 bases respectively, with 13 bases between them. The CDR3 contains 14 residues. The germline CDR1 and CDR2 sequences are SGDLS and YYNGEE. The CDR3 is CASSVGERTAEQYF. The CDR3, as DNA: TGTGCCAGCAGCGTAGGTGAGAGAACTGCCGAGCAGTACTTC.

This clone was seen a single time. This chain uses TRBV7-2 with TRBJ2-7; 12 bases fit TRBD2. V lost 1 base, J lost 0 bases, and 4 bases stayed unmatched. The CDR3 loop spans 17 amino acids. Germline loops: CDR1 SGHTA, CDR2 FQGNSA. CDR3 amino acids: CASSLDGTSGHSYEQYF. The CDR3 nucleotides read TGTGCCAGCAGCTTAGATGGGACTAGCGGGCACTCCTACGAGCAGTACTTC.

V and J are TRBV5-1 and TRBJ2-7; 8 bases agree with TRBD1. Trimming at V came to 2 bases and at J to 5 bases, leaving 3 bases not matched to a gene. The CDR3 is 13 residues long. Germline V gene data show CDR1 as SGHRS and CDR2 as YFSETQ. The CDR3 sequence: CASSFDRGHEQYF. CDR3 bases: TGCGCCAGCAGCTTCGACAGGGGCCACGAGCAGTACTTC. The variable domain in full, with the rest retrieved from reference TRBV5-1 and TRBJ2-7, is KAGVTQTPRYLIKTRGQQVTLSCSPISGHRSVSWYQQTPGQGLQFLFEYFSETQRNKGNFPGRFSGRQFSNSRSEMNVSTLELGDSALYLCASSFDRGHEQYFGPGTRLTVT.

This CDR3 reads CASSQEGGFNEQYF. CDR3 nucleotides: TGCGCCAGCAGCCAAGAAGGAGGATTCAACGAGCAGTACTTC. The chain couples TRBV4-3 to TRBJ2-7; a weak D match, TRBD2 (5 bases). This CDR3 spans 14 amino acids. Germline CDR1 is LGHNA and CDR2 is YSLEER. Deletions cut 0 bases from V and 5 bases from J, with 11 bases between.

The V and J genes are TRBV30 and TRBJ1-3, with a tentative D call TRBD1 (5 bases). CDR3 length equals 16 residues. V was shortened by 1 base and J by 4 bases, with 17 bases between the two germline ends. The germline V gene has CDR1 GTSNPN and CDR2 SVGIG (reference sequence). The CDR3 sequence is CAWSALRRGSGNTIYF. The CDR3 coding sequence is TGTGCCTGGAGTGCACTCCGACGGGGGAGCGGAAACACCATATATTTT. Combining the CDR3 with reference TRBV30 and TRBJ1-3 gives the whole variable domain SQTIHQWPATLVQPVGSPLSLECTVEGTSNPNLYWYRQAAGRGLQLLFYSVGIGQISSEVPQNLSASRPQDRQFILSSKKLLLSDSGFYLCAWSALRRGSGNTIYFGEGSWLTVV.

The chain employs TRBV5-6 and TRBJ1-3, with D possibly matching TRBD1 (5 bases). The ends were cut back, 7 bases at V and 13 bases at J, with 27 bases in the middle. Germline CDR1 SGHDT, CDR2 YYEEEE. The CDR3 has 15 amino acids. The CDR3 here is CASRHPPGSKHHIYF. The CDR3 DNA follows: TGTGCCAGCCGCCACCCGCCAGGGTCGAAACACCATATATATTTT.

The CDR3 here is CASSPGQGYYGYTF. The CDR3 nucleotides are TGTGCCAGCAGCCCGGGACAGGGGTACTATGGCTACACCTTC. The chain has TRBV11-2 and TRBJ1-2; 10 bases map to TRBD1. This CDR3 has 14 residues. Per the germline V gene, CDR1 is SGHAT and CDR2 is FQNNGV. V was clipped by 5 bases and J by 3 bases; unmatched bases: 3.

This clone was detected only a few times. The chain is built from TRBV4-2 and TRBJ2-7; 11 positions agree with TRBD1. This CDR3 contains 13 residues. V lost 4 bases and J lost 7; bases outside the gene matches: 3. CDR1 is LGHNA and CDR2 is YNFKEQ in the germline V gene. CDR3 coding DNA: TGTGCCAGCAGCCGGGGACAGGGGGTTGAGCAGTACTTC. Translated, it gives CASSRGQGVEQYF.

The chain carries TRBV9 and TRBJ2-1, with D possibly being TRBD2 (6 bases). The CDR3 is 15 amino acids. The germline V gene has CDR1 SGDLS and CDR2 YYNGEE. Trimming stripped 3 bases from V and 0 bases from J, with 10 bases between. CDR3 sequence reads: CASSAGLSSYNEQFF. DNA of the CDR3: TGTGCCAGCAGCGCGGGACTTAGCTCCTACAATGAGCAGTTCTTC.

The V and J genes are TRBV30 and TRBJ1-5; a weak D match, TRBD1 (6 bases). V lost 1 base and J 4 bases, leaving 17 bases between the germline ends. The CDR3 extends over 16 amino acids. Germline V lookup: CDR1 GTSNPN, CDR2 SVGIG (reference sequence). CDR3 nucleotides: TGTGCCTGGAGTGCCACAGGGCGAAGCTGGAATCAGCCCCAGCATTTT. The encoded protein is CAWSATGRSWNQPQHF.

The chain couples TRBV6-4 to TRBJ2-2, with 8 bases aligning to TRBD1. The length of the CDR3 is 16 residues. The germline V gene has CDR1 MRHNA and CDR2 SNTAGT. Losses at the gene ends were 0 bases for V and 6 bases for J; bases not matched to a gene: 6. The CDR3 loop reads CASSDSRGQGPGELFF. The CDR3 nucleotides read TGTGCCAGCAGTGACTCCAGAGGACAGGGCCCCGGGGAGCTGTTTTTT.

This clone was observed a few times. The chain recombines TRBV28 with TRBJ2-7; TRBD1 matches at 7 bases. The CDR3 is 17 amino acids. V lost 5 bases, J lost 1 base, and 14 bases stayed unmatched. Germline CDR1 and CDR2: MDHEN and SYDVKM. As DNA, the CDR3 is TGTGCCAGCAGTGACGTCCCGGACAGGAGGTTATCCTACGAGCAGTACTTC. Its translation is CASSDVPDRRLSYEQYF.

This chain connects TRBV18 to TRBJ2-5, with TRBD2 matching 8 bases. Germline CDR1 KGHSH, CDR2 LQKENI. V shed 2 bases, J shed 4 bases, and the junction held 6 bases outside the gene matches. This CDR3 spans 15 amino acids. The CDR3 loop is CASSPGRGGGETQYF. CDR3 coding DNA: TGTGCCAGCTCACCAGGACGGGGGGGAGGAGAGACCCAGTACTTC.

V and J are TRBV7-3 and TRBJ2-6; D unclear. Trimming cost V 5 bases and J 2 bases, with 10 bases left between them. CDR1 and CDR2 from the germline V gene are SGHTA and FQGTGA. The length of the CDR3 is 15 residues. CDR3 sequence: CASSLNRAGANVLTF. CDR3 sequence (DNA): TGTGCCAGCAGCCTCAATCGCGCTGGGGCCAACGTCCTGACTTTC.

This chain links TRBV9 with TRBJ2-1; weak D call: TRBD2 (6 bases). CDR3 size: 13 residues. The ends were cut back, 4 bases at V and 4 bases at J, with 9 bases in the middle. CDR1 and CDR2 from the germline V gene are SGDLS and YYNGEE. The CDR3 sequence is CASSPGAYNEQFF. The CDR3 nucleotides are TGTGCCAGCAGCCCGGGAGCGTACAATGAGCAGTTCTTC.

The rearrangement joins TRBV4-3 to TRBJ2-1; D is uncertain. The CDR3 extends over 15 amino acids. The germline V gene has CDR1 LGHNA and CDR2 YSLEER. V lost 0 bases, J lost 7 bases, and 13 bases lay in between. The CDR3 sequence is CASSQDGRIDNEQFF. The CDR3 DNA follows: TGCGCCAGCAGCCAAGATGGCAGGATCGATAATGAGCAGTTCTTC.

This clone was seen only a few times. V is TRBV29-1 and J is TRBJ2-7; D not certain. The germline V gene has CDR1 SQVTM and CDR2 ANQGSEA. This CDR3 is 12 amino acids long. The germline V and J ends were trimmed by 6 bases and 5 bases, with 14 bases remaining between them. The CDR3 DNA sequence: TGCAGCGTCCGGGTCTATAGCCACGAGCAGTACTTC. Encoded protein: CSVRVYSHEQYF.

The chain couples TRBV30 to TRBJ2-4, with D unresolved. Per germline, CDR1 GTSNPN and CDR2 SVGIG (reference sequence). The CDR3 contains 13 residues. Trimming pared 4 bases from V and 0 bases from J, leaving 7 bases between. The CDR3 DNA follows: TGTGCCTGGAAGAGCCTAGCCAAAAACATTCAGTACTTC. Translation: CAWKSLAKNIQYF.

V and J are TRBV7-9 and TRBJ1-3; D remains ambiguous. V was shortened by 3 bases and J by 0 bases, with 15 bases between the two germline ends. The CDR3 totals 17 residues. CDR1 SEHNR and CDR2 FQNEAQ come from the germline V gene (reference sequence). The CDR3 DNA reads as TGTGCCAGCAGCTTGAAGTCGGTAATTAACTCTGGAAACACCATATATTTT. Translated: CASSLKSVINSGNTIYF.

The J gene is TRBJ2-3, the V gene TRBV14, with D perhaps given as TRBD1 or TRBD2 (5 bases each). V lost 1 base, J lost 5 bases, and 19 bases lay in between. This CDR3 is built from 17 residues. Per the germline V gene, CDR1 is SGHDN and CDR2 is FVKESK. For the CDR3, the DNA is TGTGCCAGCAGCCAAGGTCTCCTCCGGGGACGTTTAGATACGCAGTATTTT. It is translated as CASSQGLLRGRLDTQYF.

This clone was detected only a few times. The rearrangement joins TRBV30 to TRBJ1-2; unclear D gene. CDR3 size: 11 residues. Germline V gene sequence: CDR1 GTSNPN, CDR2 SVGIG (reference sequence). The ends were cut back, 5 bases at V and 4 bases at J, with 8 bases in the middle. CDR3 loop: CAWAFIYGYTF. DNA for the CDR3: TGTGCCTGGGCCTTTATCTATGGCTACACCTTC.

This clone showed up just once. The CDR3 DNA reads as TGTGCCAGCAGCCCCTGGGACGGGACCTACGAGCAGTACTTC. As protein: CASSPWDGTYEQYF. V is TRBV11-2 and J is TRBJ2-7; D tentatively fits TRBD1 or TRBD2 (5 bases each). The V end lost 5 bases, the J end lost 2 bases, and 13 bases lay between the germline ends. CDR1 SGHAT and CDR2 FQNNGV come from the germline V gene. CDR3 length equals 14 residues.